Listed here are 18 T cell receptor beta chains from one sample, sequenced in a study of CD8+ T cells in alopecia areata. Reverse transcription of extracted RNA yielded cDNA, which provided the sequencing template. Data came from immunoSEQ multiplex PCR; TCRdb stores just in-frame clones and leaves some out. The table has about 120,000 clones, less than 80% seen once; the top ten hold around 2.8%. The source material was CD4+ T cells sorted from blood. The source of these receptors is a human donor in good health.

This clone has only a few counts. This CDR3 reads CAWSGPTEAFF. CDR3 nucleotide sequence: TGTGCCTGGTCGGGACCTACTGAAGCTTTCTTT. The genes are TRBV30 and TRBJ1-1, with a possible D match to TRBD1 (5 bases). Germline V CDR1 and CDR2: GTSNPN, SVGIG (reference sequence). This CDR3 comprises 11 residues. Trimming stripped 5 bases from V and 5 bases from J, with 9 bases between.

This clone appeared a single time. V is TRBV11-1 and J is TRBJ2-7; D is unclear. Per germline, CDR1 SGHAT and CDR2 FQDESV (reference sequence). Trimming pared 2 bases from V and 5 bases from J, leaving 10 bases between. There are 13 residues in the CDR3. This chain's CDR3 is CASSLSGVHEQYF. The CDR3 bases are TGTGCCAGCAGCTTATCTGGGGTCCACGAGCAGTACTTC.

The chain uses TRBV7-6 and TRBJ2-7; D possibly uses TRBD1 or TRBD2 (5 bases each). V was clipped by 1 base and J by 4 bases, with 11 bases between them. This CDR3 has 14 residues. From germline, CDR1 is SGHVS and CDR2 FNYEAQ. The CDR3 sequence is CASSLDNGGYEQYF. The CDR3 region has the DNA TGTGCCAGCAGCTTAGACAATGGGGGATACGAGCAGTACTTC.

The chain links TRBV19 to TRBJ2-4; D may be TRBD1 or TRBD2 (5 bases each). Germline CDR1 is LNHDA and CDR2 is SQIVND (reference sequence). The CDR3 covers 13 residues. Trimming cost V 7 bases and J 0 bases, with 7 bases left between them. The CDR3 spells CASMGTAKNIQYF. The CDR3 region has the DNA TGTGCCAGTATGGGGACAGCCAAAAACATTCAGTACTTC.

CDR3 sequence reads: CARDPGTGENIQYF. CDR3 DNA: TGTGCCAGGGACCCGGGGACAGGAGAAAACATTCAGTACTTC. The chain carries TRBV25-1 and TRBJ2-4, with 8 bases fitting TRBD1. CDR3 length: 14 amino acids. From germline, CDR1 is MGHDK and CDR2 SYGVNS. J gave up 5 bases and V 9 bases, and 9 bases lay outside the gene matches.

J is TRBJ1-2 and V is TRBV6-1, with D uncertain. The germline V gene encodes CDR1 MNHNS and CDR2 SASEGT. V was cut by 0 bases and J by 2 bases, with 10 bases left in between. The CDR3 is 15 residues long. The CDR3 protein is CASSEASPQNYGYTF. Here the CDR3 DNA reads TGTGCCAGCAGTGAAGCGAGCCCGCAGAACTATGGCTACACCTTC.

This chain joins TRBV18 and TRBJ2-7, with D hard to call. Germline loops: CDR1 KGHSH, CDR2 LQKENI. V was pared by 4 bases and J by 5 bases, with 12 bases between. The CDR3 loop spans 13 amino acids. The CDR3 is CASSLDRPDEQYF. The CDR3 nucleotides read TGTGCCAGCTCACTTGACCGGCCCGACGAGCAGTACTTC.

This clone has more than one count but fewer than ten. The V call is TRBV29-1, the J call TRBJ1-2; tentative D call: TRBD1 (6 bases). Germline values: CDR1 SQVTM, CDR2 ANQGSEA. V lost 7 bases to trimming and J lost 3 bases, with 12 bases between them. The CDR3 contains 12 residues. The chain's CDR3 is CSARGGDYGYTF. The CDR3, as DNA: TGCAGCGCACGAGGGGGGGACTATGGCTACACCTTC.

The chain joins TRBV30 to TRBJ2-2, with D tentatively TRBD1 (5 bases). CDR3 size: 12 residues. V dropped 3 bases and J dropped 7 bases, with 9 bases sitting between them. Per the germline V gene, CDR1 is GTSNPN and CDR2 is SVGIG (reference sequence). CDR3 bases: TGTGCCTGGAGCCAGGGTGGCGGGGAGCTGTTTTTT. Translated: CAWSQGGGELFF.

This clone appeared a few times. This chain links TRBV15 with TRBJ2-5, with 7 bases identical to TRBD1. The J segment lost 4 bases and the V segment lost 0 bases, leaving 5 bases of the junction unmatched. This CDR3 spans 15 amino acids. In germline, CDR1 is LNHNV, CDR2 YYDKDF (reference sequence). The CDR3 nucleotides are TGTGCCACCAGCAGAGATGGTAGGGGGCGAGAGACCCAGTACTTC. Translation gives CATSRDGRGRETQYF.

The chain couples TRBV29-1 to TRBJ1-4; D gene ambiguous. The CDR3 sequence is 12 residues long. In germline, CDR1 is SQVTM, CDR2 ANQGSEA. Trimming took off 2 bases at V and 8 bases at J, with 9 bases between the two ends. DNA for the CDR3: TGCAGCGTTGAAACGGCGGGGGAAAAACTGTTTTTT. Translating gives CSVETAGEKLFF.

This chain joins TRBV7-2 and TRBJ1-2; the D gene is possibly TRBD1 (5 bases). The CDR3 covers 15 residues. Germline CDR1 SGHTA, CDR2 FQGNSA. The germline V and J ends were trimmed by 0 bases and 8 bases, with 16 bases remaining between them. Written as DNA, the CDR3 is TGTGCCAGCAGCTTAGCGCGTACCCGAGGGGAAGGCTACACCTTC. Residues: CASSLARTRGEGYTF.

A few counts support this clone. V is TRBV29-1 and J is TRBJ1-1, with D possibly matching TRBD1 (6 bases). Germline V CDR1 and CDR2: SQVTM, ANQGSEA. The ends were cut back, 7 bases at V and 1 base at J, with 16 bases in the middle. This CDR3 contains 14 residues. This chain's CDR3 is CSATGPLQNTEAFF. DNA of the CDR3: TGCAGCGCTACAGGGCCGCTGCAGAACACTGAAGCTTTCTTT.

The chain is built from TRBV7-8 and TRBJ1-4, with D perhaps matching TRBD1 (5 bases). The CDR3 runs 15 residues. The germline V and J ends were trimmed by 5 bases and 10 bases, with 20 bases remaining between them. Germline V gene sequence: CDR1 SGHVS, CDR2 FQNEAQ. This chain's CDR3 is CASSMHRDPGVKLFF. DNA of the CDR3: TGTGCCAGCAGCATGCACCGGGACCCTGGCGTAAAACTGTTTTTT. Based on the CDR3 plus reference TRBV7-8 and TRBJ1-4, the full variable domain is GAGVSQSPRYKVAKRGQDVALRCDPISGHVSLFWYQQALGQGPEFLTYFQNEAQLDKSGLPSDRFFAERPEGSVSTLKIQRTQQEDSAVYLCASSMHRDPGVKLFFGSGTQLSVL.

V gene TRBV15 combines with J gene TRBJ1-3; 8 bases match TRBD1. J was trimmed by 4 bases and V by 5 bases; bases with no gene match: 13. Germline CDR1 is LNHNV and CDR2 is YYDKDF (reference sequence). The CDR3 extends over 17 amino acids. The CDR3 sequence: CATSGGQGQSAGNTIYF. The CDR3 bases are TGTGCCACCAGCGGTGGACAGGGACAGTCGGCCGGAAACACCATATATTTT.

The genes are TRBV11-2 and TRBJ2-7, with D tentatively TRBD1 or TRBD2 (6 bases each). CDR1 and CDR2 (germline): SGHAT, FQNNGV. The CDR3 runs to 15 residues. Deletions cut 2 bases from V and 5 bases from J, with 16 bases between. The CDR3: CASSLNVGGRDEQYF. In nucleotides, the CDR3 is TGTGCCAGCAGCTTAAATGTGGGGGGCCGGGACGAGCAGTACTTC.

This sequence joins TRBV5-1 and TRBJ2-6, with no clear D. V dropped 0 bases and J dropped 0 bases, with 4 bases sitting between them. This CDR3 has 15 residues. CDR1 and CDR2 from the germline V gene are SGHRS and YFSETQ. The CDR3 loop reads CASSLGSSGANVLTF. CDR3 coding DNA: TGCGCCAGCAGCTTGGGGAGCTCTGGGGCCAACGTCCTGACTTTC.

This chain connects TRBV18 to TRBJ1-6, with D perhaps TRBD1 (5 bases). CDR1 and CDR2 (germline): KGHSH, LQKENI. The CDR3 totals 16 residues. Deletions cut 6 bases from V and 6 bases from J, with 18 bases between. Here the CDR3 DNA reads TGTGCCAGCTCCCGTAAGGACGGGGGAGGTAATTCACCCCTCCACTTT. This gives the protein CASSRKDGGGNSPLHF. Full variable domain (missing parts from reference TRBV18 and TRBJ1-6): NAGVMQNPRHLVRRRGQEARLRCSPMKGHSHVYWYRQLPEEGLKFMVYLQKENIIDESGMPKERFSAEFPKEGPSILRIQQVVRGDSAAYFCASSRKDGGGNSPLHFGNGTRLTVT.